Listed below are T cell receptor beta chains from one sample, sequenced in a study of T cell changes during pregnancy in multiple sclerosis. The repertoire was sequenced with immunoSEQ multiplex PCR; TCRdb's copy has only in-frame clones and lacks some. In the table there are 65,000 to 75,000 clones, roughly 92% of which are singletons. The material sequenced was peripheral blood, taken in the second trimester of pregnancy. Every receptor here comes from a female donor with multiple sclerosis, enrolled in a pregnancy study. Both conserved end residues are trimmed from each CDR3. Each record gives: V gene, CDR3 protein.

TRBV14	ASSQVGGDYGYT
TRBV19	ASSKDRGRGNQPQH
TRBV5-1	ASSLGQPNTGELF
TRBV30	AWSLMGQGADYT
TRBV2	ASSIGGLKPQH
TRBV21-1	ASSKVKPSAAYEQY
TRBV6-5	ASSYGSPGLLSEQF
TRBV2	ASSDLTPRGILTEAF
TRBV10-1	ASAGGDSSYEQY
TRBV19	ASSTGWTGVGYT
TRBV11-2	ASSLSESQPQH
TRBV5-1	ASSLSNRVNTEAF
TRBV6-5	ASSYGSRGSSYEQY
TRBV14	ASSQTWMYQPGGAF
TRBV30	AWTSSTVTEAF
TRBV2	ASRPTENTEAF
TRBV7-3	ASSTRTPAQQY
TRBV7-3	ASSLTASGGITYNEQF
TRBV30	AYTVGQVYNEQF
TRBV6-5	ASSTGTGYHEQY
TRBV7-9	ASSLGTGQGSGKLF
TRBV10-3	AISESRTGVNSNQPQH
TRBV5-1	ASSVEGLAGETQY
TRBV6-5	ASSRDFSTDTQY
TRBV4-1	ASSHSEGTNQETQY
TRBV13	ASSFGNKIRMNTEAF
TRBV27	ASSLAGLQETQY
TRBV12-5	ASAKGQESFGPTPN
TRBV7-9	ASSLPGQQLY
TRBV6-1	ASRPPGQGLSGYT
TRBV5-6	ASSSGYGYT
TRBV5-1	ASSSGGSFSDEQF
TRBV6-5	ASSYSLLGSTDTQY
TRBV7-9	ASSSDRGSTEAF
TRBV7-9	ASSLGLDRSSYEQY
TRBV10-1	ASSASQSNEQF
TRBV30	AWIASPHTGELF
TRBV19	ASSIGHGELTYNSPLH
TRBV25-1	ASSLGLADEQY
TRBV19	ASSPRIAGEETQY